This is a list of T cell receptor beta chains from one sample in a study of graft-versus-host responses after intestinal transplantation. Their specific antigens are unknown. TCRdb's copy holds only in-frame clones and misses some; the assay was immunoSEQ multiplex PCR. The table lists 85,000 to 100,000 clones, approximately 94% of them singletons. The sample here was unstimulated CD8+ T cells sorted from spleen or lymph node cells, taken before intestinal transplant. Every receptor here comes from a human donor who received an intestinal transplant. Each CDR3 is given with its conserved first and last residue. Fields, in order: V gene, D gene, J gene, CDR3 DNA, CDR3 protein. A D gene is named only where the DNA matches it firmly.

v_call: TRBV13
d_call: TRBD1
j_call: TRBJ1-2
cdr3_nt: TGTGCCAGCAGGTTACAGGGGCGACTGGACTATGGCTACACCTTC
cdr3_aa: CASRLQGRLDYGYTF

v_call: TRBV27
d_call: -
j_call: TRBJ2-1
cdr3_nt: TGTGCCAGCAGTTTGGGCAAGAGCTCCTACAATGAGCAGTTCTTC
cdr3_aa: CASSLGKSSYNEQFF

v_call: TRBV13
d_call: -
j_call: TRBJ2-1
cdr3_nt: TGTGCCAGCAGCTTAGCGAATGAGCAGTTCTTC
cdr3_aa: CASSLANEQFF

v_call: TRBV6-6
d_call: TRBD1
j_call: TRBJ2-2
cdr3_nt: TGTGCCAGCAGGAGACAGGGTTTCGCCGGGGAGCTGTTTTTT
cdr3_aa: CASRRQGFAGELFF

v_call: TRBV18
d_call: TRBD1
j_call: TRBJ2-6
cdr3_nt: TGTGCCAGCTCAACAGGACAGGGGGCTGATGGGGCCAACGTCCTGACTTTC
cdr3_aa: CASSTGQGADGANVLTF

v_call: TRBV5-1
d_call: TRBD1
j_call: TRBJ2-7
cdr3_nt: TGCGCCAGCAGCTTGGCAGGGGGCGCCTACGAGCAGTACTTC
cdr3_aa: CASSLAGGAYEQYF

v_call: TRBV7-8
d_call: -
j_call: TRBJ1-2
cdr3_nt: TGTGCCAGCAGCCTCTACTTACAGGCCCACTATGGCTACACCTTC
cdr3_aa: CASSLYLQAHYGYTF

v_call: TRBV7-8
d_call: TRBD1
j_call: TRBJ2-5
cdr3_nt: TGTGCCAGCAGCTCAGCTTCGACAGGGGACGAGACCCAGTACTTC
cdr3_aa: CASSSASTGDETQYF

v_call: TRBV6-6
d_call: TRBD2
j_call: TRBJ2-7
cdr3_nt: TGTGCCAGCAGTTCCCTCGGGGGGAGCTACGAGCAGTACTTC
cdr3_aa: CASSSLGGSYEQYF

v_call: TRBV6-5
d_call: TRBD1
j_call: TRBJ1-2
cdr3_nt: TGTGCCAGCAGTTACTCCGACAGGGATAACTATGGCTACACCTTC
cdr3_aa: CASSYSDRDNYGYTF